This is a list of T cell receptor beta chains from one sample in a study of identical twins. MiXCR, run by TCRdb on the 5' RACE reads, gives a single entry per CDR3 protein. The table has under 500,000 distinct CDR3 sequences, roughly an eighth seen once. The same sample was also used in a study of yellow fever vaccine responses in identical twins.

Material for sequencing was CD4+ T cells sorted from blood. All receptors come from a woman younger than 30 in good health. The CDR3 runs from the conserved cysteine through the conserved F or W. The D gene is left open where the match is weak. Rows may omit the clone size; those that give it use once, few, many or a size class.

.	TRBV7-2	many	TRBJ1-1	CASSTQGGGPEAFF	TGTGCCAGCAGCACCCAAGGGGGGGGGCCTGAAGCTTTCTTT
.	TRBV27	.	TRBJ2-3	CASSFRRTVGYTQYF	TGTGCCAGCAGTTTTAGGCGGACAGTTGGTTATACGCAGTATTTT
TRBD1	TRBV6-2/TRBV6-3	.	TRBJ2-7	CASLRDRVGGEQYF	TGTGCCAGCCTCCGGGACAGGGTAGGAGGCGAGCAGTACTTC
.	TRBV7-9	.	TRBJ2-4	CASSRGGIAKNIQYF	TGTGCCAGCAGCAGGGGGGGTATAGCCAAAAACATTCAGTACTTC
.	TRBV5-1	many	TRBJ1-3	CASSPRGNSGNTIYF	TGCGCCAGCAGCCCGAGGGGGAACTCTGGAAACACCATATATTTT
.	TRBV12-3/TRBV12-4	many	TRBJ2-7	CASSLRGAYEQYF	TGTGCCAGCAGTTTGAGGGGGGCCTACGAGCAGTACTTC
.	TRBV29-1	.	TRBJ2-3	CSVGQVADTQYF	TGCAGCGTTGGACAGGTCGCAGATACGCAGTATTTT
TRBD2	TRBV5-1	many	TRBJ2-3	CASSLRGGSPDTQYF	TGCGCCAGCAGCTTGCGGGGGGGCTCCCCAGATACGCAGTATTTT
.	TRBV5-1	.	TRBJ2-3	CASSLTLTDTQYF	TGCGCCAGCAGCTTGACTCTCACAGATACGCAGTATTTT
TRBD2	TRBV7-2	few	TRBJ2-7	CASSGRAGAYEQYF	TGTGCCAGCAGCGGGAGAGCGGGGGCCTACGAGCAGTACTTC
TRBD2	TRBV5-1	many	TRBJ2-7	CASSLVITSGGSNSYEQYF	TGCGCCAGCAGCTTGGTTATTACTAGCGGGGGGTCCAACTCCTACGAGCAGTACTTC
.	TRBV7-8	few	TRBJ2-7	CASSLAAGAYEQYF	TGTGCCAGCAGCTTAGCGGCAGGGGCCTACGAGCAGTACTTC
TRBD2	TRBV20-1	few	TRBJ2-1	CSASGGSLYNEQFF	TGCAGTGCTAGTGGCGGGAGTCTCTACAATGAGCAGTTCTTC
TRBD2	TRBV5-1	few	TRBJ2-1	CASSLGSGVSYNEQFF	TGCGCCAGCAGCTTGGGGAGCGGGGTTTCCTACAATGAGCAGTTCTTC
TRBD1	TRBV12-3/TRBV12-4	few	TRBJ1-2	CASSSLDRGGYTF	TGTGCCAGCAGTTCCCTCGACAGGGGTGGCTACACCTTC
.	TRBV28	few	TRBJ1-2	CASSSTPPGNGYTF	TGTGCCAGCAGCTCCACCCCCCCCGGGAACGGCTACACCTTC
TRBD1	TRBV16	many	TRBJ2-7	CASSGTGVHEQYF	TGTGCCAGCAGCGGGACAGGGGTCCACGAGCAGTACTTC
.	TRBV5-1	.	TRBJ2-1	CASSLGGSRGYNEQFF	TGCGCCAGCAGCTTGGGGGGGAGTAGGGGTTACAATGAGCAGTTCTTC
.	TRBV5-1	few	TRBJ2-5	CASSPLGRVQETQYF	TGCGCCAGCAGCCCCCTAGGCCGAGTCCAAGAGACCCAGTACTTC
.	TRBV11-2	few	TRBJ2-3	CASSQREPLDTQYF	TGTGCCAGCAGCCAAAGGGAACCGCTAGATACGCAGTATTTT
.	TRBV7-9	many	TRBJ2-7	CASSPWDGLLISQYF	TGTGCCAGCAGCCCGTGGGACGGCCTCCTAATTTCTCAGTACTTC
.	TRBV3-1	.	TRBJ2-7	CASSQALAYEQYF	TGTGCCAGCAGCCAAGCCCTAGCCTACGAGCAGTACTTC
.	TRBV6-2/TRBV6-3	few	TRBJ2-1	CASTQRGGFGNEQFF	TGTGCCAGCACTCAAAGGGGGGGTTTCGGCAATGAGCAGTTCTTC
TRBD2	TRBV5-1	few	TRBJ2-7	CASSLTSGGYEQQYF	TGCGCCAGCAGCCTGACTAGCGGGGGATACGAGCAGCAGTACTTC
.	TRBV4-2	few	TRBJ2-1	CASSQELGVSYNEQFF	TGTGCCAGCAGCCAAGAATTGGGAGTCTCCTACAATGAGCAGTTCTTC
TRBD2	TRBV15	many	TRBJ2-7	CATSRELAGFSSYEQYF	TGTGCCACCAGCAGAGAACTAGCGGGTTTCTCCTCCTACGAGCAGTACTTC
.	TRBV5-1	few	TRBJ2-5	CASSLLETETQYF	TGCGCCAGCAGCTTGCTAGAGACAGAGACCCAGTACTTC
.	TRBV10-3	few	TRBJ2-6	CAISESKSTSGANVLTF	TGTGCCATCAGTGAGTCTAAGAGTACGTCTGGGGCCAACGTTCTGACTTTC
.	TRBV24-1	.	TRBJ2-5	CATRRGGKETQYF	TGTGCCACCAGGCGGGGCGGGAAAGAGACCCAGTACTTC
TRBD1	TRBV5-1	.	TRBJ1-4	CASSLAGGRPSRVEKLFF	TGCGCCAGCAGCTTGGCAGGGGGACGCCCCTCACGTGTTGAAAAACTGTTTTTT
.	TRBV10-3	few	TRBJ2-5	CAISESGETQYF	TGTGCCATCAGTGAGAGTGGAGAGACCCAGTACTTC
.	TRBV15	.	TRBJ2-4	CATSREGGSGYIQYF	TGTGCCACCAGCAGAGAAGGGGGGAGCGGATACATTCAGTACTTC
.	TRBV4-2	few	TRBJ2-3	CASSERRLDTQYF	TGTGCCAGCAGCGAAAGGCGTTTGGATACGCAGTATTTT
TRBD1	TRBV28	many	TRBJ1-1	CASSGRRGRETEAFF	TGTGCCAGCAGTGGTCGAAGGGGGCGGGAGACTGAAGCTTTCTTT
.	TRBV3-1	few	TRBJ2-5	CASSKNRALFRETQYF	TGTGCCAGCAGCAAAAACAGAGCCCTCTTTCGGGAGACCCAGTACTTC
TRBD2	TRBV7-2	.	TRBJ2-1	CASSNSGRAWNEQFF	TGTGCCAGCAGCAATAGCGGGAGGGCGTGGAATGAGCAGTTCTTC
TRBD1	TRBV7-2	.	TRBJ1-4	CASSMTGAYDEKLFF	TGTGCCAGCAGCATGACAGGGGCGTATGATGAAAAACTGTTTTTT
.	TRBV18	few	TRBJ1-1	CASSPKREGPGTEAFF	TGTGCCAGCTCACCTAAAAGGGAGGGGCCGGGAACTGAAGCTTTCTTT
TRBD1	TRBV29-1	few	TRBJ2-5	CSVVTGGNKGQETQYF	TGCAGCGTTGTTACAGGGGGCAACAAGGGGCAAGAGACCCAGTACTTC
TRBD2	TRBV6-2/TRBV6-3	few	TRBJ2-7	CASSYSTSGAYEQYF	TGTGCCAGCAGTTACTCCACTAGCGGGGCCTACGAGCAGTACTTC
TRBD1	TRBV29-1	.	TRBJ2-5	CSVVPRDRDTQYF	TGCAGCGTTGTCCCCCGGGACAGGGATACCCAGTACTTC
TRBD1	TRBV7-9	.	TRBJ2-7	CASSSQGPAYEQYF	TGTGCCAGCAGCTCACAGGGGCCCGCCTACGAGCAGTACTTC
TRBD2	TRBV5-1	.	TRBJ2-7	CASSLGLAGGTSYEQYF	TGCGCCAGCAGCCTCGGACTAGCGGGAGGGACCTCCTACGAGCAGTACTTC
.	TRBV28	.	TRBJ2-3	CASSPNAVTQYF	TGTGCCAGCAGCCCAAACGCGGTTACGCAGTATTTT
TRBD2	TRBV20-1	few	TRBJ2-1	CRAGPGGLAGVYNEQFF	TGCAGGGCAGGACCCGGTGGACTAGCGGGGGTGTACAATGAGCAGTTCTTC
.	TRBV7-9	few	TRBJ1-3	CASSLISTNSGNTIYF	TGTGCCAGCAGCTTAATATCGACAAACTCTGGAAACACCATATATTTT
.	TRBV20-1	few	TRBJ1-1	CSATGGRGNTEAFF	TGCAGTGCTACCGGGGGCAGGGGGAACACTGAAGCTTTCTTT
TRBD2	TRBV20-1	.	TRBJ2-7	CSADLAGEVYEQYF	TGCAGTGCTGATCTAGCGGGAGAAGTATACGAGCAGTACTTC
TRBD1	TRBV7-8	.	TRBJ2-1	CASSLRDRGFNEQFF	TGTGCCAGCAGCCTACGGGACAGGGGGTTCAATGAGCAGTTCTTC